This T cell receptor (beta chain) was sequenced for a study of blood T cell repertoires in COVID-19. Overall study context: The cDNA or gDNA used as material had been derived from T cells, B-cell-depleted T cells, or PBMCs.

Assignments of participants to cohorts depended upon their own reported clinical history. Donors in Cohort 3 who had recovered were those with two negative PCRs, healthcare professional clearance, or resolution of their symptoms. TCRdb keeps only in-frame clones here, not all; method: immunoSEQ multiplex PCR. The sample holds a few hundred thousand clones; about nine tenths are singletons and the top ten take about 4%. This clone was observed a single time. The TCR sequence derives from a man aged 30 to 45 who had recovered from COVID-19. The specimen sequenced was PBMCs or T cells enriched from blood (not recorded which).

The DNA of the CDR3 is TGTGCCAGCAGTTACTCGAGGGACAGGAACACTGAAGCTTTCTTT. Amino acid sequence: CASSYSRDRNTEAFF. This chain connects TRBV6-6 to TRBJ1-1; 7 bases align to TRBD1. From germline, CDR1 is MNHNY and CDR2 SVGAGI (reference sequence). The length of the CDR3 is 15 residues. V dropped 0 bases and J dropped 1; count of bases not matched to a gene: 2.